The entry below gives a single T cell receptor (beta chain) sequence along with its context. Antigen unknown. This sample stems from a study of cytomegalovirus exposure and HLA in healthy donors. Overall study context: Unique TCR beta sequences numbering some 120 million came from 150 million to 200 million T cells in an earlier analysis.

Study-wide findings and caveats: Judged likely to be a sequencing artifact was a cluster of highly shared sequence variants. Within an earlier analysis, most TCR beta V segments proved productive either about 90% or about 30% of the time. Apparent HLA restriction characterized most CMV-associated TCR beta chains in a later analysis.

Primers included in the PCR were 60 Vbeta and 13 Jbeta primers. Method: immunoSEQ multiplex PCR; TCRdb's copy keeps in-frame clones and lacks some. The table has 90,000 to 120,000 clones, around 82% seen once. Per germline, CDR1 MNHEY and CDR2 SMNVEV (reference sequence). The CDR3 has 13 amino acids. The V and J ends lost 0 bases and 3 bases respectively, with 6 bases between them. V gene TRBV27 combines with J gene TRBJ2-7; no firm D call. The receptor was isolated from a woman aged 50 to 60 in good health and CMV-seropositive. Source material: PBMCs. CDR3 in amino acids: CASSLSAFYEQYF. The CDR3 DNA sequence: TGTGCCAGCAGTTTATCAGCCTTCTACGAGCAGTACTTC.